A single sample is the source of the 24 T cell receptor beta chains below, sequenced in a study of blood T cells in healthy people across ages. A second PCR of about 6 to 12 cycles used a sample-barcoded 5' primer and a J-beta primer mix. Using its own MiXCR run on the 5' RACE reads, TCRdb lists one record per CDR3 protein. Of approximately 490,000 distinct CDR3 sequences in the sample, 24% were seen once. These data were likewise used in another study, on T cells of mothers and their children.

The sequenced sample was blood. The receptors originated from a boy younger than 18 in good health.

The CDR3 spells CSASLAGPQETQYF. Written as DNA, the CDR3 is TGCAGTGCTAGCCTAGCGGGTCCCCAAGAGACCCAGTACTTC. The genes are TRBV20-1 and TRBJ2-5; 8 bases are a match to TRBD2. Germline V CDR1 and CDR2: DFQATT, SNEGSKA (reference sequence). This CDR3 contains 14 residues. V was clipped by 3 bases and J by 1 base; unmatched bases: 4.

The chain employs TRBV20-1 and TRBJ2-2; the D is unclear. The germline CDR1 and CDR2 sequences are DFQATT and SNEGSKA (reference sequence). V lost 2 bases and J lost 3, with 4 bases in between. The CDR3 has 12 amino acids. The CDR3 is CSARPHTGELFF. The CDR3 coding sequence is TGCAGTGCTAGACCCCACACCGGGGAGCTGTTTTTT.

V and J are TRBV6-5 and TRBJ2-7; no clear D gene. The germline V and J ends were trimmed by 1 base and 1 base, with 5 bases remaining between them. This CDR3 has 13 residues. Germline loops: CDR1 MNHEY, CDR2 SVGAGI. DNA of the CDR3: TGTGCCAGCAGTTACTACCTTTCCTACGAGCAGTACTTC. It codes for CASSYYLSYEQYF.

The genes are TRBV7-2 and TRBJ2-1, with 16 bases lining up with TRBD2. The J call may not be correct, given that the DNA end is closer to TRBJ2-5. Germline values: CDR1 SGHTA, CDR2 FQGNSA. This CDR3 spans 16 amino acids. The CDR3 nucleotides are TGTGCCAGCAGCGGGACTAGCGGGAGGGCCATGGAGACCCAGTACTTC. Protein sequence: CASSGTSGRAMETQYF.

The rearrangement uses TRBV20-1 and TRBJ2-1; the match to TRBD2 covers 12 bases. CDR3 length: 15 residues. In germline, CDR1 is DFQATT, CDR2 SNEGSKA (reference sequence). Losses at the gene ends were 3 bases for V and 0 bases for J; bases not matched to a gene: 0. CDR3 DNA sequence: TGCAGTGCTAGGACTAGCGGGAGCTCCTACAATGAGCAGTTCTTC. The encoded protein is CSARTSGSSYNEQFF.

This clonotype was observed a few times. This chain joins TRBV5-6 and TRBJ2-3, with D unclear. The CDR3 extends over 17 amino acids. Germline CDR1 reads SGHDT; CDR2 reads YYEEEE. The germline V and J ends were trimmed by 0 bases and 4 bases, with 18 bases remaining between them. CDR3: CASSLGSFSGTADTQYF. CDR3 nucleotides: TGTGCCAGCAGCTTGGGCTCCTTCTCAGGCACAGCAGATACGCAGTATTTT.

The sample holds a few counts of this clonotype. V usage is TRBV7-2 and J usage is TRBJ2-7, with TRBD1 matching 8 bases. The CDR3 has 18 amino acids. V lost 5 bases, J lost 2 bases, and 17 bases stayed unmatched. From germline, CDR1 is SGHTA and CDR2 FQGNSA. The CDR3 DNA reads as TGTGCCAGCAGCCTCGGGACTTCTCGGCAACAGGGGGCCTACGAGCAGTACTTC. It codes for CASSLGTSRQQGAYEQYF.

The CDR3 DNA sequence: TGTGCCATCAGTGAGGAGGGACGGACTTCCCTCCAGGAGACCCAGTACTTC. It is translated as CAISEEGRTSLQETQYF. The chain employs TRBV10-3 and TRBJ2-5, with D perhaps assigned TRBD1 or TRBD2 (5 bases each). Trimming removed 2 bases from V and 5 bases from J, with 21 bases in between. CDR3 length equals 17 residues. The germline CDR1 and CDR2 sequences are ENHRY and SYGVKD.

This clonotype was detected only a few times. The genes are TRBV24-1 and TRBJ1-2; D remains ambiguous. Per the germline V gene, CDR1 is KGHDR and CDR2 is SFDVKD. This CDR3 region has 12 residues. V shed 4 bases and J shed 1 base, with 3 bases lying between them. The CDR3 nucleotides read TGTGCCACCAGTGAGCATAACTATGGCTACACCTTC. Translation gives CATSEHNYGYTF.

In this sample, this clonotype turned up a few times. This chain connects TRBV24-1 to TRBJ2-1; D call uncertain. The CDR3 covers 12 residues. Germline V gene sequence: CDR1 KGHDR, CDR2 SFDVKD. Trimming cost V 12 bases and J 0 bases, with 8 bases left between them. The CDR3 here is CAVESSYNEQFF. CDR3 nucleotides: TGTGCCGTAGAGAGCTCCTACAATGAGCAGTTCTTC.

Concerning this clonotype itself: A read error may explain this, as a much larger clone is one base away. The CDR3 sequence: CVSSLGASGNTIYF. Here the CDR3 DNA reads TGCGTCAGCAGCCTCGGAGCCTCTGGAAACACCATATATTTT. The gene calls are TRBV5-1 and TRBJ1-3; D is ambiguous. The CDR3 runs to 14 residues. CDR1 is SGHRS, CDR2 YFSETQ, per germline.

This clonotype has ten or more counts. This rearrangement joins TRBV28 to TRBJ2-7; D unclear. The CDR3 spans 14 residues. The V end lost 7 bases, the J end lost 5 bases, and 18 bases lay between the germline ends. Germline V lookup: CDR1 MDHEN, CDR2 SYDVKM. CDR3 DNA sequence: TGTGCCAGCACTAACCCAGGAGCAGTCCACGAGCAGTACTTC. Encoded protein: CASTNPGAVHEQYF.

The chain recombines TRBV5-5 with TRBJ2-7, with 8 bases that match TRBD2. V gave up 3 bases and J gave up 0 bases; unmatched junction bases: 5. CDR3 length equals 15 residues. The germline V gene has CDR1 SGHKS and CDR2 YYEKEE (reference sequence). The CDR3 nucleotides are TGTGCCAGCAGCTCCTCGGGGGGGAGCTCCTACGAGCAGTACTTC. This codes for CASSSSGGSSYEQYF.

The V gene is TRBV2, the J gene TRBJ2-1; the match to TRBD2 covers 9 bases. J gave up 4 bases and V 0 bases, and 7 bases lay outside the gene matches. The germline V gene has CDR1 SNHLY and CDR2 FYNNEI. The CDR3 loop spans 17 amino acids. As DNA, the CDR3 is TGTGCCAGCAGTGAAGCGAAGACTAGCGGACGTTACAATGAGCAGTTCTTC. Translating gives CASSEAKTSGRYNEQFF. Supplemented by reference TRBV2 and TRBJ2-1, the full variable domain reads EPEVTQTPSHQVTQMGQEVILRCVPISNHLYFYWYRQILGQKVEFLVSFYNNEISEKSEIFDDQFSVERPDGSNFTLKIRSTKLEDSAMYFCASSEAKTSGRYNEQFFGPGTRLTVL.

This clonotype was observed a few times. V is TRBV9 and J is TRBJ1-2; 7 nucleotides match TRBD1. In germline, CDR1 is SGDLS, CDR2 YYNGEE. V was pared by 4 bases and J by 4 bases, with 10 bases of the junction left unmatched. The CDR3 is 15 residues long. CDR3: CASSPRDRLFYGYTF. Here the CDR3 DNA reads TGTGCCAGCAGCCCTAGGGACAGACTTTTCTATGGCTACACCTTC.

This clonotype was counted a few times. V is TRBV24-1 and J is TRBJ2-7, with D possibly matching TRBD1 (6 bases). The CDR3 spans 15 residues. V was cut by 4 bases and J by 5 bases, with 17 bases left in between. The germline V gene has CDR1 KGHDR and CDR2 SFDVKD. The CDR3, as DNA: TGTGCCACCAGTGAGGCGCGGCAGGGGTTCAACGAGCAGTACTTC. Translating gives CATSEARQGFNEQYF.

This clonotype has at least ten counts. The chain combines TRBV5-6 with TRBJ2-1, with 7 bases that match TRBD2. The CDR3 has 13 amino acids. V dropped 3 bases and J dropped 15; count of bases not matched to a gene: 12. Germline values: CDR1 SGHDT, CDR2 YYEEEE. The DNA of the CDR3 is TGTGCCAGCAGCTCCCCCTTCGGACTAGACCTGTTCTTC. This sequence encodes CASSSPFGLDLFF.

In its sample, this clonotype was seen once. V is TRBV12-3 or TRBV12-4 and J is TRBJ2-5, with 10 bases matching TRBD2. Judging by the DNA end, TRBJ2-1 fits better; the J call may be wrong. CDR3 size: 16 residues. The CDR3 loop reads CASSLGLAGVVNEQFF. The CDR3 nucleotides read TGTGCCAGCAGTTTGGGGCTAGCGGGAGTCGTCAATGAGCAGTTCTTC.

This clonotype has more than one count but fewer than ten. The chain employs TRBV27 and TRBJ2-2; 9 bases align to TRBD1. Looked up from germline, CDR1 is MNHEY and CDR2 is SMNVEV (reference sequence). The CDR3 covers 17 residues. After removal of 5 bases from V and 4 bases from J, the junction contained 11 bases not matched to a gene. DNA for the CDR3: TGTGCCAGCAGTCCGCCATGGGGACAGGGACCCACCGGGGAGCTGTTTTTT. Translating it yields CASSPPWGQGPTGELFF.

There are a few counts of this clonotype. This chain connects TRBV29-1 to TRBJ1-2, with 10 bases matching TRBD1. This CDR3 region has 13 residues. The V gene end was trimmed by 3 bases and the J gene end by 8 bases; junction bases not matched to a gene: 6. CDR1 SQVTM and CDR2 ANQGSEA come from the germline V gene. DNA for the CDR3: TGCAGCGTTGACGGACAGGGGGGAGACGGCTACACCTTC. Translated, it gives CSVDGQGGDGYTF.

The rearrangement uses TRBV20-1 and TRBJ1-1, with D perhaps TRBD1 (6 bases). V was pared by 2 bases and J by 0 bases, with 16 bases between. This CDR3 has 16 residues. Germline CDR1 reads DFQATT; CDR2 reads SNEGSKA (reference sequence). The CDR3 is CSARFGLKGVNTEAFF. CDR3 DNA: TGCAGTGCTAGATTCGGGTTAAAGGGGGTGAACACTGAAGCTTTCTTT.

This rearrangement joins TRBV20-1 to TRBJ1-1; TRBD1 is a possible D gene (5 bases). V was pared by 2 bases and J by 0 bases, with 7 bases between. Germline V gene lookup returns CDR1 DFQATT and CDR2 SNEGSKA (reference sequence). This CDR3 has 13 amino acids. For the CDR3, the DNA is TGCAGTGCTAGATCCAGGGTGAACACTGAAGCTTTCTTT. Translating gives CSARSRVNTEAFF.

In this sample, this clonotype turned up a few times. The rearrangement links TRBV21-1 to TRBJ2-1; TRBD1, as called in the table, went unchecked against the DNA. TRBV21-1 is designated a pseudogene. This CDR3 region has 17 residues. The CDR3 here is CASSKGGDSSSYNEQFF. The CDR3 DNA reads TGTGCCAGCAGCAAAGGGGGGGATTCCAGCTCCTACAATGAGCAGTTCTTC.

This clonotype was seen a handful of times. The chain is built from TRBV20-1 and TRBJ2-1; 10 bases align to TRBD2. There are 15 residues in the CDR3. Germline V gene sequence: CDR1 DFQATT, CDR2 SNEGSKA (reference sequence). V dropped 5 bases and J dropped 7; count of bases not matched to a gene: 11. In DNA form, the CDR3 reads TGCAGTGCTGGACGGACTAGCGGAGTTTTTAATGAGCAGTTCTTC. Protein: CSAGRTSGVFNEQFF.